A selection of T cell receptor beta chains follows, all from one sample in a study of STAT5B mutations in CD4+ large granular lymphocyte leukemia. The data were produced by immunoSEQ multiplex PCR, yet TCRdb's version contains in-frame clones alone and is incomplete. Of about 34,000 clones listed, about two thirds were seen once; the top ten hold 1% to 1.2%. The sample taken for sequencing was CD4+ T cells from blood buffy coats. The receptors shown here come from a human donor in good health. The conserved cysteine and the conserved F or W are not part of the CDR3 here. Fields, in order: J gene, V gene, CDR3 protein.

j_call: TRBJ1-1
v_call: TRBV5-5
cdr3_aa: ASSLPSDREAF

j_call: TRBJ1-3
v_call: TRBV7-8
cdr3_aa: ASSLSIRDAGSSGNTIY

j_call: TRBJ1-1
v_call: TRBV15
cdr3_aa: ATSRDDGGTF

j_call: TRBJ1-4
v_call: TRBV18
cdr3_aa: ASSATGNEKLF

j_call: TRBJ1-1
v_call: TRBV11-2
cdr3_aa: ASSLQGENTEAF

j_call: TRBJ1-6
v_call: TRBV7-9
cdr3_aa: ASSLGQGYSPLH

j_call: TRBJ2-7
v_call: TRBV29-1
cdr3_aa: SVEENGSSYEQY

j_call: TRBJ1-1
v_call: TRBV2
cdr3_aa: ASREIFGAKDTEAF

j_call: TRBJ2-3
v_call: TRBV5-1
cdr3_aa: ASGLSDSTDTQY

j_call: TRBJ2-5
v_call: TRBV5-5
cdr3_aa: ASSPGLALQETQY

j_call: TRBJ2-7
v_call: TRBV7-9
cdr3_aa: ASSFQEGGYYEQY

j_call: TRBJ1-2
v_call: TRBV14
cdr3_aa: ASSRDGAYGYT

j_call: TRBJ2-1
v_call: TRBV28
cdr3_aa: ASSFGGGPYNEQF

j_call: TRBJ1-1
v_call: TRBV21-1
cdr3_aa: ASSAEGVLNTEAF

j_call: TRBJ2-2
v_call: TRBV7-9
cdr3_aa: ASSLNRVAGVGELF

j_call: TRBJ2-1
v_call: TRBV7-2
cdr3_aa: ASSSWTSGIRNEQF

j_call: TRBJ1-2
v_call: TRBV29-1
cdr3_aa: SVEGDRVGGYT

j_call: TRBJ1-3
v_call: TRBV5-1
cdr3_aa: ASSFGSSGNTIY

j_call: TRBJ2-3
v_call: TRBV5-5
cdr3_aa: ASSLSGRRTDTQY

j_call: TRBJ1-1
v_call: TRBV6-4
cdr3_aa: ASSSEGGASEAF

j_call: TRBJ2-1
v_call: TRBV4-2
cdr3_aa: ASSQRTSGSLNNEQF

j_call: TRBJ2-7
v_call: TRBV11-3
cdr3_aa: ASSLFSGTSGYEQY

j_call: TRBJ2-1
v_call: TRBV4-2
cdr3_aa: ASSQELAGAYNEQF

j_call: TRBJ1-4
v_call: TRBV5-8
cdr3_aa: ASSQRSEKLF

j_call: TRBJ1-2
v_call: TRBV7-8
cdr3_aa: ASSSRQGWGYGYT

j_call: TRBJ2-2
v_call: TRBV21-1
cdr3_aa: ASSNQGKGARGGTGELF

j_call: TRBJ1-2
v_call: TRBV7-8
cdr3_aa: ASSLGGYYGYT

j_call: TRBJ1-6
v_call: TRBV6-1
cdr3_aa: ASSDIQGLSPLH

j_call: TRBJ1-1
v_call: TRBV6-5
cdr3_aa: ASSYGQRNTEAF

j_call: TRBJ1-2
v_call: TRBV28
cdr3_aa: ASSPPSGGRYT

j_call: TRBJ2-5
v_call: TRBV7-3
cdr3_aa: ASSRQATEETQY

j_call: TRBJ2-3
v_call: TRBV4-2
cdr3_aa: ASSQDDGTDTQY

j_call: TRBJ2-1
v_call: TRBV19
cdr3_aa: ASSMLVSYNEQF

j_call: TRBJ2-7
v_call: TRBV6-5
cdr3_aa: ASSSGRSSYEQY

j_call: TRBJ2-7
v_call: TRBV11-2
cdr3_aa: ASSLDGVEGYEQY

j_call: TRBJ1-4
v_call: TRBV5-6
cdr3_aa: ASSTRGPNEKLF

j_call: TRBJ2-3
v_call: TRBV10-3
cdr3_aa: AIGSWGDTQY

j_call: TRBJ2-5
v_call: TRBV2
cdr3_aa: ACTFLLQETQY

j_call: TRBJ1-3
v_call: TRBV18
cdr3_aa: ASSPAVDAIGNTIY

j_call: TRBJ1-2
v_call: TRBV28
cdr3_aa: ASSSNYGYT